This T cell receptor (beta chain) originates from a study of T cell responses to AZD1222 COVID-19 vaccine. Whole-study findings and limits: Of spike-specific TCRs, nearly half reportedly target regions left unmutated in variants. The donors showed a predominance of white British ancestry and of females, with possible underestimation of clonal diversity.

There are 13 residues in the CDR3. V lost 6 bases, J lost 1 base, and 7 bases lay in between. Looked up from germline, CDR1 is SGHNT and CDR2 is YENEEA. Some clones are missing from TCRdb's copy, which holds only in-frame ones; the method was immunoSEQ multiplex PCR. The sample carries 120,000 to 150,000 clones, 86% recorded once. This clone has just one count. As yet, its antigen is unknown. The receptor was derived from an adult who received the AZD1222 COVID-19 vaccine. V gene TRBV11-3 combines with J gene TRBJ2-1; D gene uncertain. The sequenced sample was peripheral blood, obtained 28 days after the second AZD1222 dose. In DNA, the CDR3 is TGTGCCAGCAGGGCGGATTCCTACAATGAGCAGTTCTTC. Translated: CASRADSYNEQFF.